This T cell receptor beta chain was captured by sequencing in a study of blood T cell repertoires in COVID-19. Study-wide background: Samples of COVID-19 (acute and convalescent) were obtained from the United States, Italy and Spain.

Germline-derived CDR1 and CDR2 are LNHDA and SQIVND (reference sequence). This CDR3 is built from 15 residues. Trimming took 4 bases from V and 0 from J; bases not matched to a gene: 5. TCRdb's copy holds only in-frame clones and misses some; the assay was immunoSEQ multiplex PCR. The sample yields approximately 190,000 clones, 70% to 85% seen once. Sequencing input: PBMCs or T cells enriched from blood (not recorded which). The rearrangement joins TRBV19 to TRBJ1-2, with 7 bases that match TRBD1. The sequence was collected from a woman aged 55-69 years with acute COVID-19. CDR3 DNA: TGTGCCAGTAGTACCCCCACAGGGGCTAACTATGGCTACACCTTC. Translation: CASSTPTGANYGYTF.